This T cell receptor beta chain was recorded in a study of blood T cells in healthy people across ages. At least 7 million PBMCs were isolated per sample. The use of a sample-barcoded 5' primer and a J-beta primer mix characterized a second PCR of roughly 6 to 11 cycles. TCRdb re-analysed the 5' RACE reads in MiXCR, keeping a single row per CDR3 protein. The sample includes over 1,500,000 distinct CDR3 sequences, roughly 43% of them seen just once. The CDR3 extends over 14 amino acids. Germline assignment: CDR1 SQVTM and CDR2 ANQGSEA. With 5 bases removed from V and 1 base from J, the gap between germline ends came to 11 bases.

The clonotype originates from a human donor in good health. This chain uses TRBV29-1 with TRBJ1-4; D perhaps matches TRBD1 (6 bases). Sequenced input: blood. The CDR3 is CSVYLTGTNEKLFF. The CDR3 bases are TGCAGCGTTTATTTGACAGGAACTAATGAAAAACTGTTTTTT.